The next 8 T cell receptor beta chains were all read from a single sample in a study of blood T cells in healthy people across ages. A second PCR of about 7 to 11 cycles used a sample-barcoded 5' primer and a J-beta primer mix. TCRdb analysed the 5' RACE reads with MiXCR anew, one entry per CDR3 protein. The sample shows around 870,000 distinct CDR3 sequences, about 28% of them seen only once. The sample consisted of blood. The receptors come from a woman aged 80 or older in good health.

This clonotype showed up many times. A much larger clone lies one base from this, so it may be a read error. The V call is TRBV29-1, the J call TRBJ2-5, with D perhaps matching TRBD1 or TRBD2 (5 bases each). Germline V gives CDR1 SQVTM, CDR2 ANQGSEA. This CDR3 spans 12 amino acids. The ends were cut back, 7 bases at V and 4 bases at J, with 13 bases in the middle. CDR3 nucleotides: TGCAGCGAACGACGGGGCGGAGAGACCCAGTACTTC. Its protein is CSERRGGETQYF. The full variable domain, with the rest looked up from reference TRBV29-1 and TRBJ2-5, is SAVISQKPSRDICQRGTSLTIQCQVDSQVTMMFWYRQQPGQSLTLIATANQGSEATYESGFVIDKFPISRPNLTFSTLTVSNMSPEDSSIYLCSERRGGETQYFGPGTRLLVL.

This clonotype is a singleton in its sample. This sequence may be a read error, since a much larger clone differs from it by one base. The chain combines TRBV12-3 or TRBV12-4 with TRBJ1-1; D not resolved. The V gene lost 9 bases and the J gene lost 1 base, with 12 bases spanning the gap. The CDR3 runs to 13 residues. CDR3 sequence: CARLFLGNTEAFF. CDR3 nucleotides: TGTGCCAGGCTATTTTTGGGGAACACTGAAGCTTTCTTT.

This sequence joins TRBV7-2 and TRBJ2-5; TRBD2 agrees at 7 bases. V shed 5 bases, J shed 10 bases, and the junction held 16 bases outside the gene matches. Germline V gives CDR1 SGHTA, CDR2 FQGNSA. CDR3 length equals 15 residues. The DNA of the CDR3 is TGTGCCAGCAGCCACCGGGGGGACTCTCACCAGGGCCAGTACTTC. Protein product: CASSHRGDSHQGQYF.

The chain uses TRBV7-6 and TRBJ1-6; D is unresolved. The CDR3 contains 13 residues. Trimming cost V 5 bases and J 5 bases, with 7 bases left between them. The germline gives CDR1 SGHVS, CDR2 FNYEAQ. The DNA of the CDR3 is TGTGCCAGCAGCCCAAAGGATAATTCACCCCTCCACTTT. This encodes CASSPKDNSPLHF.

This clonotype was seen repeatedly, ten times or more. Here the CDR3 DNA reads TGCGCCAGCAGCTTAAGCACAGGGCTGAACACTGAAGCTTTCTTT. This encodes CASSLSTGLNTEAFF. The V and J genes are TRBV5-1 and TRBJ1-1; possibly TRBD1 for D (6 bases). The CDR3 consists of 15 residues. V was trimmed by 2 bases and J by 0 bases, leaving 11 bases between them. Germline V CDR1 and CDR2: SGHRS, YFSETQ.

The chain links TRBV18 to TRBJ1-1, with D tentatively TRBD1 (5 bases). Per the germline V gene, CDR1 is KGHSH and CDR2 is LQKENI. Trimming removed 5 bases from V and 1 base from J, with 11 bases in between. The CDR3 is 14 amino acids. CDR3 sequence: CASSSNQGNTEAFF. The DNA of the CDR3 is TGTGCCAGCTCATCGAACCAGGGGAACACTGAAGCTTTCTTT.

The V call is TRBV6-2 or TRBV6-3, the J call TRBJ1-2; 9 nucleotides match TRBD1. In germline, CDR1 is MNHEY, CDR2 SVGEGT. This CDR3 comprises 17 residues. J lost 2 bases, V lost 2 bases, and 9 bases had no gene match. CDR3 protein: CASSYASGTGSNYGYTF. CDR3 coding DNA: TGTGCCAGCAGTTACGCCTCCGGGACAGGGTCCAACTATGGCTACACCTTC.

Worth noting for this clonotype: Possible read error: a much larger clone is one base away. The chain has TRBV5-1 and TRBJ2-7, with 7 bases identical to TRBD1. The J call may not be correct, given that the DNA end is closer to TRBJ2-5. CDR1 is SGHRS, CDR2 YFSETQ, per germline. CDR3 length: 15 amino acids. The CDR3 sequence: CASRRYAGTEETQYF. The CDR3 DNA is TGCGCCAGCAGAAGATACGCCGGGACAGAAGAGACCCAGTACTTC.